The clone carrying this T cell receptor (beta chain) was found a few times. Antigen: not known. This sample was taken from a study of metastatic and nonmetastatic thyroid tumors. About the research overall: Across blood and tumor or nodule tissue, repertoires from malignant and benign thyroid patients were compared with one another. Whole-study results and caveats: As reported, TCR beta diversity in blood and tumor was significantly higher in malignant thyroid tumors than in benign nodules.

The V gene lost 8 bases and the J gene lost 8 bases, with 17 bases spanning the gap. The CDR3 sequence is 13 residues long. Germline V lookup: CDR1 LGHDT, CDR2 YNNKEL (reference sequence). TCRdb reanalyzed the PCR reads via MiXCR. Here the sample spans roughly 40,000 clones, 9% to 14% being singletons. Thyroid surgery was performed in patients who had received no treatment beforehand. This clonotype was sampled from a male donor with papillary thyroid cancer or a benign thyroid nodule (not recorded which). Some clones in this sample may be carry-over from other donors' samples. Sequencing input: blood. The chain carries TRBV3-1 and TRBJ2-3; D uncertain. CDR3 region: CASVRETPGTQYF. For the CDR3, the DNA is TGTGCCAGCGTCCGAGAGACCCCGGGTACGCAGTATTTT.